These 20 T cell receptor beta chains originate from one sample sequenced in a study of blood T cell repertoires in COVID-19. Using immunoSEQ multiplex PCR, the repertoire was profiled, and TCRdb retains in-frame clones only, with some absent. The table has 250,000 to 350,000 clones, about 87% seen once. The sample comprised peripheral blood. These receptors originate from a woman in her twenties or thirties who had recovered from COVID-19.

The chain's CDR3 is CAISESTGGNQPQHF. The CDR3 nucleotides are TGTGCCATCAGTGAGTCGACAGGGGGCAATCAGCCCCAGCATTTT. The rearrangement links TRBV10-3 to TRBJ1-5; 8 positions agree with TRBD1. Losses at the gene ends were 0 bases for V and 2 bases for J; bases not matched to a gene: 0. Looked up from germline, CDR1 is ENHRY and CDR2 is SYGVKD. This CDR3 has 15 amino acids.

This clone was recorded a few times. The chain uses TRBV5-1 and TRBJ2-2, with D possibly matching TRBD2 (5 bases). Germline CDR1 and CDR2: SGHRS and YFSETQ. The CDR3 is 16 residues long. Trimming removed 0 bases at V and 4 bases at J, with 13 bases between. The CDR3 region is CASSLVSGSPTGELFF. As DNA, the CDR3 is TGCGCCAGCAGCTTGGTGAGCGGAAGTCCCACCGGGGAGCTGTTTTTT.

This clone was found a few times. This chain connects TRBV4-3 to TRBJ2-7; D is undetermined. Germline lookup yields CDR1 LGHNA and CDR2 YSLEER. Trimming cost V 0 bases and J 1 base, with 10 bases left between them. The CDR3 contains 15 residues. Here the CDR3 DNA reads TGCGCCAGCAGCCAAGATGTTCGAGTATCCTACGAGCAGTACTTC. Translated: CASSQDVRVSYEQYF.

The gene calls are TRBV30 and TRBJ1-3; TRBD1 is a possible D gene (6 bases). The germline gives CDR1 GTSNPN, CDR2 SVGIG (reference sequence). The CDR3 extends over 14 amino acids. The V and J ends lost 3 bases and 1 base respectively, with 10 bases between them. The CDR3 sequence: CAWSKQGSGNTIYF. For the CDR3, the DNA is TGTGCCTGGAGCAAACAGGGTTCTGGAAACACCATATATTTT.

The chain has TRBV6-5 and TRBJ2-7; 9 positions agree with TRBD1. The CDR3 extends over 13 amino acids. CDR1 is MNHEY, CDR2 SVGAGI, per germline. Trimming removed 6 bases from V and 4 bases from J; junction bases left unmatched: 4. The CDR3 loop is CASRDRGMYEQYF. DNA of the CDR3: TGTGCCAGCAGGGACAGGGGAATGTACGAGCAGTACTTC.

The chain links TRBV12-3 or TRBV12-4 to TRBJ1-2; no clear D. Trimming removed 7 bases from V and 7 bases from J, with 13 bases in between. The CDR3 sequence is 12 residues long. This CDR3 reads CASTGRAGGYTF. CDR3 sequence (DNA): TGTGCCAGCACCGGGAGGGCAGGTGGCTACACCTTC.

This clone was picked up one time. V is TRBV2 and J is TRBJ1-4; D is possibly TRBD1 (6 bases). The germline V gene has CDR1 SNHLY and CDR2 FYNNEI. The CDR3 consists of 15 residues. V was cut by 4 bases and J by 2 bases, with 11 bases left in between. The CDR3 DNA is TGTGCCAGCAGTGTCACAGGGTCGACTAATGAAAAACTGTTTTTT. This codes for CASSVTGSTNEKLFF.

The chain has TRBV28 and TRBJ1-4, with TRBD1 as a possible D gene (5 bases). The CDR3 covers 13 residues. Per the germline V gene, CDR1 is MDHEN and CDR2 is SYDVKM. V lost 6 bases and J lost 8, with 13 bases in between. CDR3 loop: CASRGPGREKLFF. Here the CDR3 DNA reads TGTGCCAGCAGGGGGCCCGGGAGGGAAAAACTGTTTTTT.

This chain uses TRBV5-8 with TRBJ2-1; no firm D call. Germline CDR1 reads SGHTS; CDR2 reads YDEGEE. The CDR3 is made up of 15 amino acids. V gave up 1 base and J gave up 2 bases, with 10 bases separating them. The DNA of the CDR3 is TGTGCCAGCAGCTTGCGCACTCGTACCTACAATGAGCAGTTCTTC. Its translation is CASSLRTRTYNEQFF.

This CDR3 is CASSLIRWNTEAFF. CDR3 in DNA: TGTGCCAGCAGCTTAATCAGGTGGAACACTGAAGCTTTCTTT. The chain couples TRBV13 to TRBJ1-1; D is uncertain. V was clipped by 2 bases and J by 1 base, with 8 bases between them. Germline V gene sequence: CDR1 PRHDT, CDR2 FYEKMQ (reference sequence). The CDR3 loop spans 14 amino acids.

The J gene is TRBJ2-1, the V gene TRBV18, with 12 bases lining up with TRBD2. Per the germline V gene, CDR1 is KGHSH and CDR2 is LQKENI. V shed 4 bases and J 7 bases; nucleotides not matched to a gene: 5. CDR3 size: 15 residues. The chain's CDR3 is CASSLGLAGRNEQFF. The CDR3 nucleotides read TGTGCCAGCTCACTCGGACTAGCGGGGCGAAATGAGCAGTTCTTC.

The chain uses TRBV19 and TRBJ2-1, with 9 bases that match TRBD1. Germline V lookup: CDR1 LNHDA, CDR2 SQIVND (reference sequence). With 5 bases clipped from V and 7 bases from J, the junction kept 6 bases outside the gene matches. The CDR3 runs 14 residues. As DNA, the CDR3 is TGTGCCAGTAGTTCGGGACAGGGAAGGAATGAGCAGTTCTTC. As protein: CASSSGQGRNEQFF. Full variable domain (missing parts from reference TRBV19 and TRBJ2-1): DGGITQSPKYLFRKEGQNVTLSCEQNLNHDAMYWYRQDPGQGLRLIYYSQIVNDFQKGDIAEGYSVSREKKESFPLTVTSAQKNPTAFYLCASSSGQGRNEQFFGPGTRLTVL.

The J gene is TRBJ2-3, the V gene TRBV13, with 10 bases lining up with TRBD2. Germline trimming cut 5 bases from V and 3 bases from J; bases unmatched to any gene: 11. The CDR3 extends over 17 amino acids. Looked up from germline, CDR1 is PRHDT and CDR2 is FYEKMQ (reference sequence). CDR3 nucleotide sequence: TGTGCCAGCAGCCTGAACCCGGGACTAGCGTCGACAGATACGCAGTATTTT. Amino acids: CASSLNPGLASTDTQYF. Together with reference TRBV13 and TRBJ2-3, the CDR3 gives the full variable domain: AAGVIQSPRHLIKEKRETATLKCYPIPRHDTVYWYQQGPGQDPQFLISFYEKMQSDKGSIPDRFSAQQFSDYHSELNMSSLELGDSALYFCASSLNPGLASTDTQYFGPGTRLTVL.

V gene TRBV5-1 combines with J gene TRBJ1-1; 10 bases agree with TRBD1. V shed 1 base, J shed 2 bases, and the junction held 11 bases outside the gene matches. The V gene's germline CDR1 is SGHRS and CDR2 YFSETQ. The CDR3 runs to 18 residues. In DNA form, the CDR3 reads TGCGCCAGCAGCTTGTCGGGGAAGGGGACAGGGGCCAACACTGAAGCTTTCTTT. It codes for CASSLSGKGTGANTEAFF.

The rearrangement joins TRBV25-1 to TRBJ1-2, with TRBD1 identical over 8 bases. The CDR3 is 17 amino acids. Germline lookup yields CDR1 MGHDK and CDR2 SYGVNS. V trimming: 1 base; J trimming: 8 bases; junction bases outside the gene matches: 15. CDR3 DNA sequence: TGTGCCAGCAGTGAATCTCCAGGAGACAGGGGAGTAGGCGGCTACACCTTC. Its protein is CASSESPGDRGVGGYTF.

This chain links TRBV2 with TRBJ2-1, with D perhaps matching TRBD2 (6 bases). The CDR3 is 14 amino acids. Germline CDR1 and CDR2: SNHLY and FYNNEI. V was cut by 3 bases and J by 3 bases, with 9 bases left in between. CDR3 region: CASSDQAGYNEQFF. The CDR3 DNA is TGTGCCAGCAGTGATCAAGCGGGCTACAATGAGCAGTTCTTC. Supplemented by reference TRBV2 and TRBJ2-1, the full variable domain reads EPEVTQTPSHQVTQMGQEVILRCVPISNHLYFYWYRQILGQKVEFLVSFYNNEISEKSEIFDDQFSVERPDGSNFTLKIRSTKLEDSAMYFCASSDQAGYNEQFFGPGTRLTVL.

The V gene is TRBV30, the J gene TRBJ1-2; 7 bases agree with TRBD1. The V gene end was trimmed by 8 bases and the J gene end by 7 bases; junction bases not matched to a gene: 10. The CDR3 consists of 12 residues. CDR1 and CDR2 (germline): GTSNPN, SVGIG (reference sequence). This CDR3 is CASLGTVGGYTF. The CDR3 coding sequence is TGTGCCAGCCTAGGGACAGTAGGTGGCTACACCTTC. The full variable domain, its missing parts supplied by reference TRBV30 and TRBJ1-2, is SQTIHQWPATLVQPVGSPLSLECTVEGTSNPNLYWYRQAAGRGLQLLFYSVGIGQISSEVPQNLSASRPQDRQFILSSKKLLLSDSGFYLCASLGTVGGYTFGSGTRLTVV.

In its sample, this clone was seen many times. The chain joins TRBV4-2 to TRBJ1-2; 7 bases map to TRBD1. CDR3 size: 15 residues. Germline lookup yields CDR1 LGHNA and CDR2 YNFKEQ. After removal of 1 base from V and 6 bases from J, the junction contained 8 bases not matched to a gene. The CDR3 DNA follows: TGTGCCAGCAGCCAAGGAGACAGGGTGATAGATGGCTACACCTTC. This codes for CASSQGDRVIDGYTF.

For the CDR3, the DNA is TGTGCCAGCAGCTTAACGCAGATCTCTCACTATGGCTACACCTTC. Protein product: CASSLTQISHYGYTF. V is TRBV7-9 and J is TRBJ1-2; D is ambiguous. V was trimmed by 2 bases and J by 3 bases, leaving 13 bases between them. From germline, CDR1 is SEHNR and CDR2 FQNEAQ (reference sequence). The CDR3 has 15 residues. Supplemented by reference TRBV7-9 and TRBJ1-2, the full variable domain reads DTGVSQNPRHKITKRGQNVTFRCDPISEHNRLYWYRQTLGQGPEFLTYFQNEAQLEKSRLLSDRFSAERPKGSFSTLEIQRTEQGDSAMYLCASSLTQISHYGYTFGSGTRLTVV.

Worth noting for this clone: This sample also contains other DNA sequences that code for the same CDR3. The CDR3 region is CASSFQRGEETQYF. CDR3 bases: TGTGCCAGCAGCTTCCAGCGGGGAGAAGAGACCCAGTACTTC. This chain joins TRBV7-2 and TRBJ2-5; 7 positions agree with TRBD2. The CDR3 length is 14 residues. Germline CDR1 and CDR2: SGHTA and FQGNSA. Unmatched junction bases numbered 4, after V lost 3 bases and J lost 3 bases.